Following are 30 T cell receptor beta chains from one sample sequenced in a study of T-cell memory formation after mild COVID-19. TCRdb reprocessed the 5' RACE reads with MiXCR, giving one entry per CDR3 protein. The sample lists about 140,000 distinct CDR3 sequences; under 30% were seen once. The sequencing input was PBMCs or a T cell subset sorted from them (not recorded which). These receptor sequences come from an adult woman who had mild COVID-19 (a few samples of this study predate the infection). Cell type and time point are not known.

The chain recombines TRBV4-2 with TRBJ2-7; 7 bases fit TRBD2. The CDR3 spans 15 residues. With V trimmed by 1 base and J by 4 bases, 7 bases remained unmatched. Germline V gene data show CDR1 as LGHNA and CDR2 as YNFKEQ. CDR3: CASSQVAGERYEQYF. The CDR3 region has the DNA TGTGCCAGCAGCCAAGTCGCGGGAGAGAGATACGAGCAGTACTTC.

This clonotype was observed a handful of times. The chain carries TRBV19 and TRBJ2-7, with D possibly being TRBD1 (6 bases). The CDR3 runs 14 residues. Deletions cut 4 bases from V and 1 base from J, with 11 bases between. Germline V gene lookup returns CDR1 LNHDA and CDR2 SQIVND (reference sequence). The CDR3 loop reads CASSTGTPSYEQYF. The DNA for the CDR3 is TGTGCCAGTAGTACCGGGACACCATCCTACGAGCAGTACTTC.

This clonotype was observed a few times. The V and J genes are TRBV6-5 and TRBJ2-7; 9 bases match TRBD1. The CDR3 is made up of 13 amino acids. CDR1 and CDR2 from the germline V gene are MNHEY and SVGAGI. V shed 6 bases, J shed 5 bases, and the junction held 5 bases outside the gene matches. This CDR3 reads CASRGQGPHEQYF. The CDR3 bases are TGTGCCAGCAGGGGACAGGGTCCCCACGAGCAGTACTTC.

This clonotype has a handful of counts. The junction does not match germline at one end; this may be a read error. The chain recombines TRBV2 with TRBJ1-2; no firm D call. The CDR3 loop spans 10 amino acids. Germline CDR1 is SNHLY and CDR2 is FYNNEI. The CDR3 DNA reads as TGTGCCAGCAGTGACTCAAGCTTGTGCTTC. The encoded protein is CASSDSSLCF.

This clonotype was counted many times. The chain carries TRBV7-9 and TRBJ1-1; D call uncertain. The germline V gene has CDR1 SEHNR and CDR2 FQNEAQ (reference sequence). The CDR3 extends over 12 amino acids. Trimming pared 1 base from V and 8 bases from J, leaving 8 bases between. CDR3 region: CASSLGVVEAFF. The CDR3, as DNA: TGTGCCAGCAGCTTAGGAGTTGTAGAAGCTTTCTTT.

V is TRBV15 and J is TRBJ2-3, with D uncertain. V lost 0 bases to trimming and J lost 4 bases, with 5 bases between them. The CDR3 runs to 13 residues. The germline V gene has CDR1 LNHNV and CDR2 YYDKDF (reference sequence). CDR3 sequence reads: CATSRDSSDTQYF. Written as DNA, the CDR3 is TGTGCCACCAGCAGAGATTCCTCAGATACGCAGTATTTT.

This chain links TRBV19 with TRBJ2-7; D may correspond to TRBD1 or TRBD2 (5 bases each). The length of the CDR3 is 11 residues. The V gene's germline CDR1 is LNHDA and CDR2 SQIVND (reference sequence). V was cut by 8 bases and J by 6 bases, with 11 bases left in between. The CDR3 region is CASGGAGEQYF. As DNA, the CDR3 is TGTGCCAGTGGGGGAGCCGGCGAGCAGTACTTC.

This clonotype was found many times. The rearrangement links TRBV20-1 to TRBJ2-7, with D perhaps matching TRBD2 (6 bases). The germline CDR1 and CDR2 sequences are DFQATT and SNEGSKA (reference sequence). Trimming removed 6 bases at V and 0 bases at J, with 18 bases between. This CDR3 is built from 15 residues. Here the CDR3 reads CSASQGLGSSYEQYF. The CDR3 DNA reads as TGCAGTGCCTCCCAGGGACTGGGGAGCTCCTACGAGCAGTACTTC.

The J gene is TRBJ2-2, the V gene TRBV4-1, with D tentatively TRBD2 (5 bases). This CDR3 region has 18 residues. Trimming took 0 bases from V and 4 from J, leaving 18 bases between them. Germline values: CDR1 MGHRA, CDR2 YSYEKL. The CDR3 region is CASSQDLAVFTVTGELFF. The CDR3 region has the DNA TGCGCCAGCAGCCAAGATCTAGCAGTCTTCACTGTCACCGGGGAGCTGTTTTTT.

The chain recombines TRBV7-9 with TRBJ2-7, with unresolved D. This CDR3 region has 12 residues. V was shortened by 5 bases and J by 9 bases, with 14 bases between the two germline ends. Germline CDR1 and CDR2: SEHNR and FQNEAQ (reference sequence). CDR3 DNA: TGTGCCAGCAGCCCAGACACCACCGGGCAGTACTTC. It yields the protein CASSPDTTGQYF.

This clonotype came up a few times. The chain carries TRBV27 and TRBJ2-2; the D is unclear. V lost 4 bases and J 0 bases, leaving 6 bases between the germline ends. Germline CDR1 and CDR2: MNHEY and SMNVEV (reference sequence). This CDR3 is built from 14 residues. CDR3 nucleotides: TGTGCCAGCAGTTCGGTGCCGAACACCGGGGAGCTGTTTTTT. This translates into CASSSVPNTGELFF.

This clonotype was counted a few times. This chain connects TRBV11-1 to TRBJ2-4; 8 bases are a match to TRBD1. Trimming removed 5 bases from V and 3 bases from J; junction bases left unmatched: 18. The CDR3 totals 19 residues. Per germline, CDR1 SGHAT and CDR2 FQDESV (reference sequence). The CDR3 DNA follows: TGTGCCAGCAGCCACCGTGGGACAGGAGCCCGAGCAGACAAAAACATTCAGTACTTC. The encoded protein is CASSHRGTGARADKNIQYF.

The J gene is TRBJ1-5, the V gene TRBV9; D remains ambiguous. In germline, CDR1 is SGDLS, CDR2 YYNGEE. This CDR3 has 15 amino acids. V lost 0 bases and J 0 bases, leaving 7 bases between the germline ends. The CDR3 loop is CASSVDSGSNQPQHF. The CDR3 coding sequence is TGTGCCAGCAGCGTAGACTCTGGTAGCAATCAGCCCCAGCATTTT. Full variable domain (missing parts from reference TRBV9 and TRBJ1-5): DSGVTQTPKHLITATGQRVTLRCSPRSGDLSVYWYQQSLDQGLQFLIQYYNGEERAKGNILERFSAQQFPDLHSELNLSSLELGDSALYFCASSVDSGSNQPQHFGDGTRLSIL.

This clonotype was seen a few times. The chain couples TRBV7-9 to TRBJ2-7; a possible D gene is TRBD1 (5 bases). Germline V lookup: CDR1 SEHNR, CDR2 FQNEAQ (reference sequence). Trimming cost V 9 bases and J 1 base, with 10 bases left between them. The CDR3 contains 12 residues. The CDR3 nucleotides are TGTGCCAGTGAGACAGAGTCCTACGAGCAGTACTTC. Translating gives CASETESYEQYF.

J is TRBJ2-1 and V is TRBV3-1; 10 bases fit TRBD1. CDR1 and CDR2 from the germline V gene are LGHDT and YNNKEL (reference sequence). Trimming took 4 bases from V and 8 from J; bases not matched to a gene: 11. The CDR3 consists of 16 residues. The CDR3 protein is CASSPRGQGNEDEQFF. CDR3 sequence (DNA): TGTGCCAGCAGCCCCCGGGGACAGGGGAATGAGGATGAGCAGTTCTTC.

This chain connects TRBV12-3 or TRBV12-4 to TRBJ1-1, with 8 nucleotides matching TRBD1. V gave up 4 bases and J gave up 7 bases; unmatched junction bases: 2. The CDR3 contains 12 residues. CDR3 DNA sequence: TGTGCCAGCAGTTCAGGGGGCCTTGAAGCTTTCTTT. Its protein is CASSSGGLEAFF.

V is TRBV12-3 or TRBV12-4 and J is TRBJ2-1, with 13 bases identical to TRBD2. The CDR3 covers 17 residues. V lost 5 bases and J lost 9; bases outside the gene matches: 13. The CDR3 spells CASSLFGTSGIIGEQFF. In nucleotides, the CDR3 is TGTGCCAGCAGTCTGTTCGGGACTAGCGGGATTATCGGTGAGCAGTTCTTC.

Only a few counts were recorded for this clonotype. The chain recombines TRBV12-3 or TRBV12-4 with TRBJ2-1; 8 bases are shared with TRBD2. Losses at the gene ends were 6 bases for V and 8 bases for J; bases not matched to a gene: 6. The CDR3 is 13 amino acids. The CDR3 DNA sequence: TGTGCCAGCAGGAGTAGCGGGACGTATGAGCAGTTCTTC. Translated, it gives CASRSSGTYEQFF.

This chain joins TRBV12-3 or TRBV12-4 and TRBJ2-1; 9 nucleotides align to TRBD2. CDR3 length equals 16 residues. With 0 bases clipped from V and 8 bases from J, the junction kept 8 bases outside the gene matches. CDR3 nucleotides: TGTGCCAGCAGTTTAGCCGTGTTAGCGGGAGATGATGAGCAGTTCTTC. It specifies CASSLAVLAGDDEQFF.

This clonotype was recorded a few times. This rearrangement joins TRBV12-3 or TRBV12-4 to TRBJ1-5; TRBD1 might be the D (5 bases). The CDR3 has 15 residues. V was clipped by 2 bases and J by 3 bases, with 11 bases between them. CDR3 sequence: CASSLFSGFNQPQHF. The CDR3 coding sequence is TGTGCCAGCAGTTTATTTTCAGGGTTCAATCAGCCCCAGCATTTT.

The rearrangement links TRBV24-1 to TRBJ2-5, with 12 bases fitting TRBD1. The germline CDR1 and CDR2 sequences are KGHDR and SFDVKD. V lost 3 bases, J lost 1 base, and 14 bases stayed unmatched. The CDR3 sequence is 20 residues long. In DNA form, the CDR3 reads TGTGCCACCAGTGATGGACCGGGACAGGGGGCCCACGGCCCCCAAGAGACCCAGTACTTC. Its protein product is CATSDGPGQGAHGPQETQYF.

This sequence joins TRBV6-5 and TRBJ2-3; D unresolved. Germline values: CDR1 MNHEY, CDR2 SVGAGI. The CDR3 totals 18 residues. Trimming left V 6 bases short and J 0 bases short, with 22 bases between. The chain's CDR3 is CASSTETALRPSTDTQYF. The CDR3 bases are TGTGCCAGCAGCACCGAAACCGCACTGCGTCCAAGCACAGATACGCAGTATTTT.

The chain is built from TRBV20-1 and TRBJ2-7, with 10 nucleotides matching TRBD1. The ends lost 5 bases at V and 3 bases at J; junction bases unmatched: 7. The CDR3 loop spans 14 amino acids. Per the germline V gene, CDR1 is DFQATT and CDR2 is SNEGSKA (reference sequence). The CDR3 region is CSASHWTGGYEQYF. CDR3 DNA sequence: TGCAGTGCTTCACACTGGACAGGGGGCTACGAGCAGTACTTC.

This clonotype was picked up a small number of times. The gene calls are TRBV7-6 and TRBJ1-2; weak D call: TRBD1 (6 bases). This CDR3 is 13 amino acids long. The V and J ends lost 4 bases and 7 bases respectively, with 13 bases between them. Germline V gene lookup returns CDR1 SGHVS and CDR2 FNYEAQ. DNA for the CDR3: TGTGCCAGCAGCTCACAGGGAGACTCTGGCTACACCTTC. It translates to CASSSQGDSGYTF. The full variable domain, completed using reference TRBV7-6 and TRBJ1-2, is GAGVSQSPRYKVTKRGQDVALRCDPISGHVSLYWYRQALGQGPEFLTYFNYEAQQDKSGLPNDRFSAERPEGSISTLTIQRTEQRDSAMYRCASSSQGDSGYTFGSGTRLTVV.

The genes are TRBV25-1 and TRBJ2-5; D ambiguous. The CDR3 is 10 amino acids. Deletions cut 7 bases from V and 5 bases from J, with 5 bases between. CDR1 is MGHDK and CDR2 is SYGVNS in the germline V gene. CDR3: CASNGETQYF. CDR3 coding DNA: TGTGCCAGCAATGGTGAGACCCAGTACTTC.

This clonotype was counted between two and nine times. The V and J genes are TRBV10-2 and TRBJ2-1; possible D gene TRBD1, 5 bases. CDR3 length equals 14 residues. The germline gives CDR1 WSHSY, CDR2 SAAADI. V dropped 7 bases and J dropped 4 bases, with 14 bases sitting between them. The CDR3 sequence is CASTYLGEYNEQFF. The CDR3 bases are TGCGCCAGCACGTACTTAGGGGAATACAATGAGCAGTTCTTC.

This clonotype was observed a few times. The chain has TRBV7-2 and TRBJ2-7, with 9 bases aligning to TRBD1. V lost 5 bases, J lost 1 base, and 9 bases stayed unmatched. This CDR3 is 16 amino acids long. Germline loops: CDR1 SGHTA, CDR2 FQGNSA. The CDR3 DNA reads TGTGCCAGCAGCGCGAACCGGGACAGGGTATCCTACGAGCAGTACTTC. It is translated as CASSANRDRVSYEQYF.

This clonotype was counted a few times. This rearrangement joins TRBV4-1 to TRBJ1-1; D uncertain. Trimming stripped 7 bases from V and 4 bases from J, with 13 bases between. Germline V gene data show CDR1 as MGHRA and CDR2 as YSYEKL. The CDR3 consists of 13 residues. CDR3 sequence reads: CASTYGVGTEAFF. The DNA of the CDR3 is TGCGCCAGCACCTATGGCGTAGGCACTGAAGCTTTCTTT.

The rearrangement joins TRBV19 to TRBJ2-7, with D tentatively TRBD1 (6 bases). This CDR3 has 13 amino acids. V was pared by 3 bases and J by 3 bases, with 9 bases between. CDR1 LNHDA and CDR2 SQIVND come from the germline V gene (reference sequence). CDR3 DNA sequence: TGTGCCAGTAGTATGGGACACCTCTACGAGCAGTACTTC. This translates into CASSMGHLYEQYF.

J is TRBJ2-3 and V is TRBV7-8, with D maybe TRBD2 (5 bases). V gave up 1 base and J gave up 3 bases, with 8 bases separating them. Per germline, CDR1 SGHVS and CDR2 FQNEAQ. The CDR3 runs to 14 residues. DNA of the CDR3: TGTGCCAGCAGCTTAGAGACGGGGACAGATACGCAGTATTTT. Translated, it gives CASSLETGTDTQYF.